This T cell receptor beta chain was recovered during a study of T cell responses to AZD1222 COVID-19 vaccine. Findings and caveats of the study: All repertoire sampling was performed exclusively after the peak T cell response.

As to this clone: Its specificity is unknown.

Data came from immunoSEQ multiplex PCR; TCRdb stores just in-frame clones and leaves some out. The data contain roughly 78,000 clones, roughly 80% of them singletons. The CDR3 contains 14 residues. CDR1 and CDR2 from the germline V gene are SGHTS and YDEGEE. V was trimmed by 1 base and J by 0 bases, leaving 7 bases between them. The sample consisted of peripheral blood, taken on day 0 of AZD1222 vaccination. The source is an adult in good health. The rearrangement links TRBV5-8 to TRBJ2-5; D is unresolved. Written as DNA, the CDR3 is TGTGCCAGCAGCTTGAGCACAGACCAAGAGACCCAGTACTTC. It translates to CASSLSTDQETQYF.